This T cell receptor (beta chain) was found in a study of PD-L1 blockade in urothelial cancer. Using immunoSEQ multiplex PCR, the repertoire was profiled, and TCRdb retains in-frame clones only, with some absent. The sample has more than 75,000 clones, 85% to 95% seen once. The study collected 1 to 8 samples per patient, pretreatment and on-treatment. The CDR3 has 18 amino acids. Germline CDR1 reads SEHNR; CDR2 reads FQNEAQ (reference sequence). Trimming cost V 1 base and J 8 bases; bases outside gene matches: 12. V gene TRBV7-9 combines with J gene TRBJ2-1, with 12 bases matching TRBD2. The TCR originated in a man aged 60-69 years with urothelial cancer. Source: PBMCs, taken around atezolizumab (anti-PD-L1) treatment. The CDR3: CASSLGLAGDQFIDEQFF. CDR3 bases: TGTGCCAGCAGCTTAGGACTAGCGGGAGATCAGTTCATCGATGAGCAGTTCTTC.